The sample holds a few counts of the clone carrying this T cell receptor beta chain. Antigen: not known. Profiling relied on immunoSEQ multiplex PCR, and the TCRdb table lists in-frame clones only, not all of them. The table has approximately 26,000 clones, roughly 85% seen once; the top ten hold 11%. The sample originates from a study of OX40 agonist ivuxolimab in advanced cancers. In the study overall: Three patients had partial responses: one hepatocellular carcinoma, two cutaneous melanoma. Study results and caveats: CD4+ and CD8+ T cells in blood underwent clonal expansion by week 6 at 0.1 to 3.0 mg/kg. Among the least clonally expanded were partial responders at 0.1-3.0 mg/kg.

This CDR3 contains 15 residues. V lost 2 bases to trimming and J lost 0 bases, with 10 bases between them. Per the germline V gene, CDR1 is MGHDK and CDR2 is SYGVNS. The source was CD4+ or CD8+ T cells sorted from blood, collected in a trial of the OX40 agonist ivuxolimab. The V call is TRBV25-1, the J call TRBJ1-1, with unresolved D. This clonotype was obtained from an adult with an advanced solid tumor such as melanoma, head and neck, liver or kidney cancer. This CDR3 reads CASSERTAMNTEAFF. The CDR3 region has the DNA TGTGCCAGCAGTGAAAGGACCGCGATGAACACTGAAGCTTTCTTT.